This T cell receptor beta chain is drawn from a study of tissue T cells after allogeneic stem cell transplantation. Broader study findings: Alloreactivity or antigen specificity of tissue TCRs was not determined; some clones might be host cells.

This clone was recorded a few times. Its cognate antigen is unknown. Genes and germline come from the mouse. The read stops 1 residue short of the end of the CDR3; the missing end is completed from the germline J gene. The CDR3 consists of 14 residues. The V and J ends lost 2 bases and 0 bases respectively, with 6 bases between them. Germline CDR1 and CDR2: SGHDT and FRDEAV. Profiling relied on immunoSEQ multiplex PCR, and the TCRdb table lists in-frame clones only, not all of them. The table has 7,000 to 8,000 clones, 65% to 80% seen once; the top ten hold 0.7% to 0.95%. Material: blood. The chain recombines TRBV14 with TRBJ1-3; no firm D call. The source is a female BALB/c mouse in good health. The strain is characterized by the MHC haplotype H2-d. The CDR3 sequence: CASSLAYSGNTLYF. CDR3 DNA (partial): TGTGCCAGCAGTTTGGCCTATTCTGGAAATACGCTCTAT.